The following is a T cell receptor beta chain sequence with its context. The data belong to a study of metastatic and nonmetastatic thyroid tumors. Patients underwent thyroid surgery, and none had received any treatment before it. TCRdb ran MiXCR on the PCR reads. The top ten clones hold 8.5% to 14% of a sample with roughly 6,400 clones, approximately 15% of them seen once. Germline V gene sequence: CDR1 SGHRS, CDR2 YFSETQ. The CDR3 has 14 residues. V dropped 1 base and J dropped 5 bases, with 12 bases sitting between them. The rearrangement uses TRBV5-1 and TRBJ2-5; D possibly matches TRBD1 or TRBD2 (5 bases each). The sample comprised tumor tissue. This clonotype was sampled from a male donor with papillary thyroid cancer or a benign thyroid nodule (not recorded which). Some clones in this sample may be carry-over from other donors' samples. CDR3: CASSLSGGSETQYF. The DNA for the CDR3 is TGCGCCAGCAGCTTGAGTGGGGGATCTGAGACCCAGTACTTC.